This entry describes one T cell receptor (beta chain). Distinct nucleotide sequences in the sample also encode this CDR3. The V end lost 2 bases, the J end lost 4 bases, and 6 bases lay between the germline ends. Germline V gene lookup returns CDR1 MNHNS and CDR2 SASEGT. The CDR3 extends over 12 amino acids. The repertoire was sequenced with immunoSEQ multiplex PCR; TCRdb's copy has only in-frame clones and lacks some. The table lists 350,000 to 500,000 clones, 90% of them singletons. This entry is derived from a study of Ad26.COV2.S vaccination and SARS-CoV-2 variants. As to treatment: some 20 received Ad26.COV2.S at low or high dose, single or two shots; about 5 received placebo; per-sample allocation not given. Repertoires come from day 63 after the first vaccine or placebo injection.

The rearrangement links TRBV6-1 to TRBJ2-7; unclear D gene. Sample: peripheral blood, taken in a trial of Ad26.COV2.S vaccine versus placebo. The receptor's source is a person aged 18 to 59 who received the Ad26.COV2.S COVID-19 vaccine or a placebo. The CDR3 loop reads CASSELGYEQYF. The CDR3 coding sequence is TGTGCCAGCAGTGAACTCGGATACGAGCAGTACTTC.